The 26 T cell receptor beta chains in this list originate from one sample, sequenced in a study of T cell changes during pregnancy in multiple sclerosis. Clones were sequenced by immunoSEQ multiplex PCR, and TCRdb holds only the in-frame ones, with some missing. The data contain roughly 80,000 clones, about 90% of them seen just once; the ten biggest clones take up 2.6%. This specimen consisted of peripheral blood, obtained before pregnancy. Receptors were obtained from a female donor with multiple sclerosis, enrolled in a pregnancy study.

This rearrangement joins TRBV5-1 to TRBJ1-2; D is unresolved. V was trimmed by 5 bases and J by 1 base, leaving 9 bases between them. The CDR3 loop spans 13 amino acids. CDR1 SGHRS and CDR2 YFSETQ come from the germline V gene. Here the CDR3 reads CASSVSDNYGYTF. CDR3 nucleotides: TGCGCCAGCAGTGTGTCAGATAACTATGGCTACACCTTC.

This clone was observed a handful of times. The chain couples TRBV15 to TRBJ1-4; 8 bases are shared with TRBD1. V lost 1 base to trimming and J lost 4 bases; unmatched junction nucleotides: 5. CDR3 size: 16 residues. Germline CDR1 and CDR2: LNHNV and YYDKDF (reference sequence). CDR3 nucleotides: TGTGCCACCAGCAGAGGGACAGGACAGGGTAATGAAAAACTGTTTTTT. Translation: CATSRGTGQGNEKLFF.

CDR3 protein: CASSVVAGSIQYF. The CDR3 coding sequence is TGTGCCAGCAGCGTAGTGGCTGGGAGCATTCAGTACTTC. The chain combines TRBV9 with TRBJ2-4; D possibly corresponds to TRBD2 (5 bases). This CDR3 comprises 13 residues. Between the trimmed V and J ends, which lost 0 bases and 9 bases, there was a span of 10 bases. Germline V gene data show CDR1 as SGDLS and CDR2 as YYNGEE.

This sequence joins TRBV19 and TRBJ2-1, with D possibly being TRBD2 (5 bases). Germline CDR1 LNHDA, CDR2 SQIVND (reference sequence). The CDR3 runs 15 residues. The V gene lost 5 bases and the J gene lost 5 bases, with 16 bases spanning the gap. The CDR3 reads CASSPPVGAHNEQFF. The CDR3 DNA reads TGTGCCAGTAGTCCTCCCGTGGGAGCCCACAATGAGCAGTTCTTC.

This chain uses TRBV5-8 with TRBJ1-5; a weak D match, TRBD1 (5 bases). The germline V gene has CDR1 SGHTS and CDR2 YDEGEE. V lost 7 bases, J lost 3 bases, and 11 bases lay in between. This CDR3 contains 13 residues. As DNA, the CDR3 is TGTGCCAGCCAGGGATCGGACAATCAGCCCCAGCATTTT. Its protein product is CASQGSDNQPQHF.

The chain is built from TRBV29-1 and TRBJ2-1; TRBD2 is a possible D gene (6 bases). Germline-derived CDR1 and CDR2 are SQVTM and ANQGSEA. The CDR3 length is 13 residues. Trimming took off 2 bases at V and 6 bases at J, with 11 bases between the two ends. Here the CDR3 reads CSVEWLASNEQFF. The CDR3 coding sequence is TGCAGCGTTGAATGGCTAGCGAGCAATGAGCAGTTCTTC.

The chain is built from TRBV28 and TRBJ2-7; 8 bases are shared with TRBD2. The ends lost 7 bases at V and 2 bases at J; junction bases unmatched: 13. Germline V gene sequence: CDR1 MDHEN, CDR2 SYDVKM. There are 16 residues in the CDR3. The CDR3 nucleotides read TGTGCCAGCAACGCACCAAGGAGTAGCGGGACCTACGAGCAGTACTTC. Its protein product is CASNAPRSSGTYEQYF.

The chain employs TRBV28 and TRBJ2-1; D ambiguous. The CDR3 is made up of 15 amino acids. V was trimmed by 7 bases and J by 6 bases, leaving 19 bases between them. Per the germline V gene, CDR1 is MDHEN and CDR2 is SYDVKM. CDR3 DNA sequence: TGTGCCAGCATTCCCCCCCGTCCGTCGTCCAATGAGCAGTTCTTC. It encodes CASIPPRPSSNEQFF.

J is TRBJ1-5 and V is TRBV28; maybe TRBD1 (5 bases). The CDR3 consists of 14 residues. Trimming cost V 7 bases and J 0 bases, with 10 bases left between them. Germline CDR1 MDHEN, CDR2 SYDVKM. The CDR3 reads CASIGGFSNQPQHF. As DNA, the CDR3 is TGTGCCAGCATCGGGGGATTTAGCAATCAGCCCCAGCATTTT. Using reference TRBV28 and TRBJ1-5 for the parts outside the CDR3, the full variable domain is DVKVTQSSRYLVKRTGEKVFLECVQDMDHENMFWYRQDPGLGLRLIYFSYDVKMKEKGDIPEGYSVSREKKERFSLILESASTNQTSMYLCASIGGFSNQPQHFGDGTRLSIL.

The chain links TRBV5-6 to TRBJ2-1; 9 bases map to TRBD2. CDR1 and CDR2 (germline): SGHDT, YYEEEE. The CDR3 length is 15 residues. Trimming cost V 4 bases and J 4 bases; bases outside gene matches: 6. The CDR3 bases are TGTGCCAGCAGCGAAACTAGCGGGCTATACAATGAGCAGTTCTTC. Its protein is CASSETSGLYNEQFF. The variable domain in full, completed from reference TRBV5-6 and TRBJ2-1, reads DAGVTQSPTHLIKTRGQQVTLRCSPKSGHDTVSWYQQALGQGPQFIFQYYEEEERQRGNFPDRFSGHQFPNYSSELNVNALLLGDSALYLCASSETSGLYNEQFFGPGTRLTVL.

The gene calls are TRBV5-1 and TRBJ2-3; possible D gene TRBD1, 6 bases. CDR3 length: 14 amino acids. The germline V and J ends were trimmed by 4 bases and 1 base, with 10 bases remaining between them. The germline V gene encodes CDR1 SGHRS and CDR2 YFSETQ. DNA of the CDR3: TGCGCCAGCAGCACTCGACAGGGCACAGATACGCAGTATTTT. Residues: CASSTRQGTDTQYF.

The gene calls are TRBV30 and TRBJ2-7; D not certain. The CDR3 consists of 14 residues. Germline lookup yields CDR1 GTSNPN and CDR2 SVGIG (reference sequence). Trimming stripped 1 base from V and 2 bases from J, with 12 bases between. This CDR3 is CAWSGGLVAYEQYF. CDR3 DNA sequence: TGTGCCTGGAGTGGAGGCCTCGTTGCCTACGAGCAGTACTTC.

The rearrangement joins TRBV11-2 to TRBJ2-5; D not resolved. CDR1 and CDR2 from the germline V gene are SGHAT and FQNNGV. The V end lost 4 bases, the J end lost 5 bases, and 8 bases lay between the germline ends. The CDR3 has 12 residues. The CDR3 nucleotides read TGTGCCAGCAGCTGGTCCGGGGAGACCCAGTACTTC. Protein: CASSWSGETQYF. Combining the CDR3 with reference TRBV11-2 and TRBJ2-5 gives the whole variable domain EAGVAQSPRYKIIEKRQSVAFWCNPISGHATLYWYQQILGQGPKLLIQFQNNGVVDDSQLPKDRFSAERLKGVDSTLKIQPAKLEDSAVYLCASSWSGETQYFGPGTRLLVL.

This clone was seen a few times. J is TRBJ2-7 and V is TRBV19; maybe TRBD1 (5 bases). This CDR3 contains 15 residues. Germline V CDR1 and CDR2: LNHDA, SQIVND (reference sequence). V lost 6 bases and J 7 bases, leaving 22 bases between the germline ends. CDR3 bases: TGTGCCAGTAGCAGAACAGACAGCCCAGCGATTGAGCAGTACTTC. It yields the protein CASSRTDSPAIEQYF.

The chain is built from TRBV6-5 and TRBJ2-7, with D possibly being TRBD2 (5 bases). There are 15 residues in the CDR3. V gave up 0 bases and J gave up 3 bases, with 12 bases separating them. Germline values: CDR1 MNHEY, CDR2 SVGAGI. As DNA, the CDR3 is TGTGCCAGCAGTTACTCGGCGGGTCGCTACTACGAGCAGTACTTC. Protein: CASSYSAGRYYEQYF.

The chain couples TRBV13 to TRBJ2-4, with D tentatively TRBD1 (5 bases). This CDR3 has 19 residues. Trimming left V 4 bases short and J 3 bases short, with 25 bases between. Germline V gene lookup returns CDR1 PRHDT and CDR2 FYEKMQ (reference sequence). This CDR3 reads CASSYMTPEGERVKNIQYF. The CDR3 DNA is TGTGCCAGCAGCTATATGACCCCGGAAGGGGAAAGAGTCAAAAACATTCAGTACTTC.

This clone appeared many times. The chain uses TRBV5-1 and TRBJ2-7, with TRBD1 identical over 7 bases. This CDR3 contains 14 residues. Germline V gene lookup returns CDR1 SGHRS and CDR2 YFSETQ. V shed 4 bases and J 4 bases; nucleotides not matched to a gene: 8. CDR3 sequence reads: CASSRDSHSYEQYF. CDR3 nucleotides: TGCGCCAGCAGCAGGGACAGCCATTCTTACGAGCAGTACTTC.

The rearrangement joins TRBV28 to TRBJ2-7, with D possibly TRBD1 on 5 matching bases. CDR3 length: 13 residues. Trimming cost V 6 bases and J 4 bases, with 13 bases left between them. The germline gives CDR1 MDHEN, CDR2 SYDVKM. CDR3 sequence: CASRVQGPYEQYF. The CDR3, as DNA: TGTGCCAGCAGAGTGCAGGGCCCGTACGAGCAGTACTTC. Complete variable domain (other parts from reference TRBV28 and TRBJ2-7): DVKVTQSSRYLVKRTGEKVFLECVQDMDHENMFWYRQDPGLGLRLIYFSYDVKMKEKGDIPEGYSVSREKKERFSLILESASTNQTSMYLCASRVQGPYEQYFGPGTRLTVT.

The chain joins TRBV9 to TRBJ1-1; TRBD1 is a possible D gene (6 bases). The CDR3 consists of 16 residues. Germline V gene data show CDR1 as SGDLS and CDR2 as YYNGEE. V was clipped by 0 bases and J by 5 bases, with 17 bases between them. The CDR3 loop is CASSVGPRGGDTEAFF. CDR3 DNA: TGTGCCAGCAGCGTAGGTCCTAGGGGGGGGGATACTGAAGCTTTCTTT.

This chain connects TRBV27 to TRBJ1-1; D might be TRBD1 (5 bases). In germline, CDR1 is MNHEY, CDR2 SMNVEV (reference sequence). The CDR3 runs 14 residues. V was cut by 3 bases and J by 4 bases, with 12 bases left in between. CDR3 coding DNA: TGTGCCAGCAGTTTGGCCAGGGCCAGCACTGAAGCTTTCTTT. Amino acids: CASSLARASTEAFF.

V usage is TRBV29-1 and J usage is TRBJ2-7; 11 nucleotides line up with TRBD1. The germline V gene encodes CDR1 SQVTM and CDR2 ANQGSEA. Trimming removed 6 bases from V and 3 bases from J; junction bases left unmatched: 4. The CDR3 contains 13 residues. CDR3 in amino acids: CSVTGQGVYEQYF. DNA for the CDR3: TGCAGCGTGACGGGACAGGGGGTCTACGAGCAGTACTTC.

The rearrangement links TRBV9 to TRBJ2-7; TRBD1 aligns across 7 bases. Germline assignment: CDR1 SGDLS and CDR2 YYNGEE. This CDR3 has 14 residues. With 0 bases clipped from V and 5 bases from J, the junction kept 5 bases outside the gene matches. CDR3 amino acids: CASSVEGQEDEQYF. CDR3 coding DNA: TGTGCCAGCAGCGTAGAAGGACAGGAGGACGAGCAGTACTTC.

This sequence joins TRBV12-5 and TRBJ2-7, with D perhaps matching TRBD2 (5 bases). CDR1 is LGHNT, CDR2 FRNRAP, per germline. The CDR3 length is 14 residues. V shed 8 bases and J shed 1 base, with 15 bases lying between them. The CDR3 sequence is CASPLRERSYEQYF. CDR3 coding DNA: TGTGCTAGTCCCCTGAGGGAGCGGTCCTACGAGCAGTACTTC.

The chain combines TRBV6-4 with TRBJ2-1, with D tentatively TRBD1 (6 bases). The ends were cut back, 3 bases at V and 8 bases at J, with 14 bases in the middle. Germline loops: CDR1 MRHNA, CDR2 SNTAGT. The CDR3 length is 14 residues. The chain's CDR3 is CASSEGLDSHEQFF. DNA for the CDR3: TGTGCCAGCAGTGAAGGTCTGGACAGTCATGAGCAGTTCTTC.

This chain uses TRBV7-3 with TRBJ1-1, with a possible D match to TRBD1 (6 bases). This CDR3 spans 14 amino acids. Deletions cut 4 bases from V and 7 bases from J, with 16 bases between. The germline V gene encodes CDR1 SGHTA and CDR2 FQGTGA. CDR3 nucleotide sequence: TGTGCCAGCAGCTCGTACAGGGAAATGGGTGAAGCTTTCTTT. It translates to CASSSYREMGEAFF.

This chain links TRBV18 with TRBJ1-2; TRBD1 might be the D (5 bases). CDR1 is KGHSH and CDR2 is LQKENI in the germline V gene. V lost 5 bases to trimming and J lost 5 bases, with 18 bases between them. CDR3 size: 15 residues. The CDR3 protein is CASSSRVVKGYGYTF. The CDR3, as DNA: TGTGCCAGCTCAAGCAGGGTAGTCAAGGGTTATGGCTACACCTTC.